This T cell receptor beta chain came from a study of cytomegalovirus exposure and HLA in healthy donors. Overall study: An earlier analysis found some 120 million unique TCR beta sequences from approximately 190 million T cells. Study results and limitations: Reports state that TCR beta sequences accurately predicted most subjects' HLA-A and HLA-B alleles.

A few counts support this clone. Its antigen is unknown. Germline V lookup: CDR1 SGHVS, CDR2 FQNEAQ. V was cut by 1 base and J by 3 bases, with 13 bases left in between. The CDR3 loop spans 16 amino acids. The PCR ran on 60 Vbeta and 13 Jbeta primers. Using immunoSEQ multiplex PCR, the repertoire was profiled, and TCRdb retains in-frame clones only, with some absent. The data hold 150,000 or so clones, with approximately 74% observed a single time. The sample consisted of PBMCs. The chain couples TRBV7-8 to TRBJ1-5; D is unresolved. The sequence was obtained from a young man in good health and CMV-seronegative. Here the CDR3 reads CASSLVFAESNQPQHF. As DNA, the CDR3 is TGTGCCAGCAGCTTAGTCTTCGCAGAATCCAATCAGCCCCAGCATTTT.